This T cell receptor (beta chain) derives from a study of T cell clusters in autoimmune cytopenias. Study-level findings and limits: Compared with active autoimmune hepatitis patients, healthy donors showed approximately 3-fold more exclusive TRB clusters. TRB repertoire shifts in secondary cytopenia and chronic lymphocytic leukemia mostly reflected lymphoma, not autoimmunity. Primary autoimmune cytopenia patients appeared to lack physiological T cell clusters present in healthy donors. The T cell clusters came from computational analysis alone and lack functional validation.

In regard to this clonotype: Its antigen is undetermined.

TRB rearrangements were amplified by touch-down multiplex PCR with mixed TRB-A/B primers. TCRdb re-called the multiplex PCR reads; one entry per CDR3 protein, DNA not given. Here the sample table reports some 3,000 distinct CDR3 sequences. Some 34,000 genome equivalents of blood DNA were amplified for TRB. The germline CDR1 and CDR2 sequences are SGHNT and YENEEA. The length of the CDR3 is 14 residues. J is TRBJ1-4 and V is TRBV11-3; as DNA is missing, the TRBD1 call by TCRdb cannot be tested. Sequences were obtained from peripheral blood. The clonotype originates from a human donor with an autoimmune cytopenia or autoimmune hepatitis (not recorded which). The CDR3 reads CASSQRDRDEKLFF.